The 10 T cell receptor beta chains in this list originate from one sample, sequenced in a study of neurological immune-mediated disorders. TCRdb independently ran MiXCR on the 5' RACE reads; one entry per CDR3 protein. The table records tens of thousands of distinct CDR3 sequences, over 2% of them present only once. Input material: PBMCs. The origin of the receptors is a man over 45 with multiple sclerosis.

Ten or more counts support this clonotype. The V gene is TRBV7-2, the J gene TRBJ1-1, with 8 bases lining up with TRBD1. Trimming cost V 1 base and J 1 base; bases outside gene matches: 5. The CDR3 is made up of 16 amino acids. Germline V gene lookup returns CDR1 SGHTA and CDR2 FQGNSA. The CDR3 here is CASSLGGTGTNTEAFF. The CDR3 region has the DNA TGTGCCAGCAGCTTAGGAGGGACAGGAACGAACACTGAAGCTTTCTTT.

This clonotype was detected many times. V usage is TRBV10-3 and J usage is TRBJ1-3; TRBD1 is a possible D gene (5 bases). Germline loops: CDR1 ENHRY, CDR2 SYGVKD. Trimming took 4 bases from V and 3 from J, leaving 19 bases between them. The CDR3 runs 17 residues. CDR3 sequence: CAISASLGQDYGNTIYF. For the CDR3, the DNA is TGTGCCATCAGTGCGTCGTTGGGGCAGGATTATGGAAACACCATATATTTT.

This clonotype was recorded at least ten times. The gene calls are TRBV28 and TRBJ2-3; D call uncertain. The CDR3 has 15 residues. The V end lost 7 bases, the J end lost 6 bases, and 20 bases lay between the germline ends. CDR1 is MDHEN, CDR2 SYDVKM, per germline. CDR3 amino acids: CASKIPLPTMDTQYF. DNA for the CDR3: TGTGCCAGCAAGATCCCCCTTCCAACCATGGATACGCAGTATTTT. Combining the CDR3 with reference TRBV28 and TRBJ2-3 gives the whole variable domain DVKVTQSSRYLVKRTGEKVFLECVQDMDHENMFWYRQDPGLGLRLIYFSYDVKMKEKGDIPEGYSVSREKKERFSLILESASTNQTSMYLCASKIPLPTMDTQYFGPGTRLTVL.

This clonotype was found many times. The chain employs TRBV11-3 and TRBJ1-1, with D tentatively TRBD1 (5 bases). Germline V gives CDR1 SGHNT, CDR2 YENEEA. The CDR3 is 12 amino acids. Trimming took off 3 bases at V and 5 bases at J, with 7 bases between the two ends. CDR3 in DNA: TGTGCCAGCAGCTTGGGGCCTACTGAAGCTTTCTTT. Amino acid sequence: CASSLGPTEAFF.

A note on this clonotype: A read error is possible here, since a much larger clone lies one base away. This rearrangement joins TRBV12-3 or TRBV12-4 to TRBJ1-2, with unresolved D. This CDR3 has 13 amino acids. Trimming pared 2 bases from V and 7 bases from J, leaving 11 bases between. The CDR3 is CASSLKRERGYTF. The CDR3 nucleotides read TGTGCCAGCAGTTTAAAAAGGGAACGTGGCTACACCTTC.

There are many counts of this clonotype. The J gene is TRBJ2-3, the V gene TRBV29-1; D not certain. V lost 6 bases and J lost 10, with 11 bases in between. Looked up from germline, CDR1 is SQVTM and CDR2 is ANQGSEA. The CDR3 consists of 10 residues. The CDR3 DNA reads TGCAGCGTAGATATGGGCGCGCAGTATTTT. Translating gives CSVDMGAQYF.

This clonotype was recorded at least ten times. Written as DNA, the CDR3 is TGTGCCAGCTCACCAACTGCCGACTATGGCTACACCTTC. It translates to CASSPTADYGYTF. This chain joins TRBV18 and TRBJ1-2; no clear D gene. The CDR3 sequence is 13 residues long. Germline V gene sequence: CDR1 KGHSH, CDR2 LQKENI. V was cut by 2 bases and J by 3 bases, with 7 bases left in between.

This clonotype was observed at least ten times. The genes are TRBV20-1 and TRBJ1-5, with 8 nucleotides matching TRBD1. This CDR3 comprises 13 residues. The germline V gene has CDR1 DFQATT and CDR2 SNEGSKA (reference sequence). Trimming at V came to 6 bases and at J to 5 bases, leaving 6 bases not matched to a gene. The CDR3 sequence: CSAKDRAHQPQHF. The CDR3 DNA reads as TGCAGTGCGAAGGACAGGGCCCATCAGCCCCAGCATTTT.

In this sample, this clonotype turned up many times. The chain uses TRBV10-3 and TRBJ2-5, with 8 bases aligning to TRBD1. In germline, CDR1 is ENHRY, CDR2 SYGVKD. The CDR3 consists of 14 residues. V was pared by 8 bases and J by 5 bases, with 10 bases of the junction left unmatched. The CDR3 DNA reads as TGTGCCATCGGGGCAGGGGGCTCGATGGAGACCCAGTACTTC. Protein sequence: CAIGAGGSMETQYF.

This clonotype was counted ten times or more. This sequence joins TRBV3-1 and TRBJ2-1, with 7 bases that match TRBD2. The V gene's germline CDR1 is LGHDT and CDR2 YNNKEL (reference sequence). V gave up 0 bases and J gave up 6 bases; unmatched junction bases: 8. The length of the CDR3 is 16 residues. CDR3 in amino acids: CASSQDRSGVGNEQFF. The CDR3 DNA reads as TGTGCCAGCAGCCAAGATCGAAGCGGGGTAGGCAATGAGCAGTTCTTC.